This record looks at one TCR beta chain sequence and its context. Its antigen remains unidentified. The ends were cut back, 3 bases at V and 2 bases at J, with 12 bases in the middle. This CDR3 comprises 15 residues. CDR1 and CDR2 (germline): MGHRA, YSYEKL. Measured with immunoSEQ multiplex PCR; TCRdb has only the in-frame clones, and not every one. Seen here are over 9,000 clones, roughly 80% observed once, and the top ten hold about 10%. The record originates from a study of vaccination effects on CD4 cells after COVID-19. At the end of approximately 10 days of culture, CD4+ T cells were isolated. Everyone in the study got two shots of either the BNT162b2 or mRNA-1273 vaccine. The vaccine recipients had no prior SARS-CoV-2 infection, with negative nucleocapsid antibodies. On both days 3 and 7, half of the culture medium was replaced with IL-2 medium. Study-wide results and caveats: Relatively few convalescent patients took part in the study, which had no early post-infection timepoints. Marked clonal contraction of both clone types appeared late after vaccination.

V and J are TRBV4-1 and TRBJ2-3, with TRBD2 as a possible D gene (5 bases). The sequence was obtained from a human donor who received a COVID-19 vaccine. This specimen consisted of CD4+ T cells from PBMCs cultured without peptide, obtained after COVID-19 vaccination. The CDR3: CASSQAGISTDTQYF. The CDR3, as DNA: TGCGCCAGCAGCCAGGCCGGGATTTCCACAGATACGCAGTATTTT.